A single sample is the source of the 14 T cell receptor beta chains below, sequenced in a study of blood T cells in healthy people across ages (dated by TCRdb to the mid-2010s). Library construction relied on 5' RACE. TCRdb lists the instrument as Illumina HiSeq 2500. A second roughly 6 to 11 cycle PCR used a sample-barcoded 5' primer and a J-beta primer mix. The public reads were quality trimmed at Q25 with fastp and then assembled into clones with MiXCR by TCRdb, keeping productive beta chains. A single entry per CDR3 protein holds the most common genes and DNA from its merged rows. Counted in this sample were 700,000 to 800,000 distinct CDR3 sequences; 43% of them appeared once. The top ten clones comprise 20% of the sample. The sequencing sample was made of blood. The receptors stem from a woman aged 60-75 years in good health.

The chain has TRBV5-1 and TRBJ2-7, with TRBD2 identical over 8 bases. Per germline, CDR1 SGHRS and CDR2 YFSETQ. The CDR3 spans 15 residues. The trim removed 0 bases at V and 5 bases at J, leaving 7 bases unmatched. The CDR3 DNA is TGCGCCAGCAGCTTGGCCACGGGGGGGAGGGACGAGCAGTACTTC. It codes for CASSLATGGRDEQYF.

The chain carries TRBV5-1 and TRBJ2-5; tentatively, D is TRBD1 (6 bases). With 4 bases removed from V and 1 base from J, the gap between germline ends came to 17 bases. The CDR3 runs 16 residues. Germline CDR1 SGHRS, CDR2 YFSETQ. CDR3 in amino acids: CASSRSARGAQETQYF. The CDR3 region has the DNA TGCGCCAGCAGCCGCAGTGCCAGGGGAGCCCAAGAGACCCAGTACTTC.

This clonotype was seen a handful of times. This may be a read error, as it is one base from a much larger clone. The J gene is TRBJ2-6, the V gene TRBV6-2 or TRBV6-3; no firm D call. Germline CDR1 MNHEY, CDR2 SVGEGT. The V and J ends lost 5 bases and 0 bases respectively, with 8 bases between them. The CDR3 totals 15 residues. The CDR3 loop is CASSLGCSGANVLTF. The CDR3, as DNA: TGTGCCAGCAGTCTAGGATGCTCTGGGGCCAACGTCCTGACTTTC.

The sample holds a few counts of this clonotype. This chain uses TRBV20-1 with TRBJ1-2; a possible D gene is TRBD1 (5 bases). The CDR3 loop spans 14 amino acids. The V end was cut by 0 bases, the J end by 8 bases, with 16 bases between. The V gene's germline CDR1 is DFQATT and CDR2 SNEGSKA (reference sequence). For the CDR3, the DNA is TGCAGTGCTAGAGATCAGCGGAGGGGTGGCGGCTACACCTTC. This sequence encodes CSARDQRRGGGYTF.

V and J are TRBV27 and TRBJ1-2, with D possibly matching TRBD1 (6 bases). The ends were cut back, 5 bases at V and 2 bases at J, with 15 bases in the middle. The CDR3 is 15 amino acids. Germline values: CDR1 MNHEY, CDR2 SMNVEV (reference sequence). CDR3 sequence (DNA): TGTGCCAGCAGTCAATGGACAGAGAAAAACTATGGCTACACCTTC. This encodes CASSQWTEKNYGYTF.

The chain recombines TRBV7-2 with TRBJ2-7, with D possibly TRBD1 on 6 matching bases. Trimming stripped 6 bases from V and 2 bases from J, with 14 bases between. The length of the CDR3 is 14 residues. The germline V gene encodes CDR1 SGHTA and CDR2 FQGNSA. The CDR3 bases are TGTGCCAGCAGGGAGCTGGACAGAACCTACGAGCAGTACTTC. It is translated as CASRELDRTYEQYF.

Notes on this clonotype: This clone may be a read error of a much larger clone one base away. The CDR3 reads CASRPDRGSSIYERYF. The CDR3, as DNA: TGTGCCAGCAGACCAGACAGGGGAAGTAGTATCTACGAGCGGTACTTC. This chain connects TRBV12-3 or TRBV12-4 to TRBJ2-7, with 8 bases that match TRBD1. This CDR3 has 16 residues.

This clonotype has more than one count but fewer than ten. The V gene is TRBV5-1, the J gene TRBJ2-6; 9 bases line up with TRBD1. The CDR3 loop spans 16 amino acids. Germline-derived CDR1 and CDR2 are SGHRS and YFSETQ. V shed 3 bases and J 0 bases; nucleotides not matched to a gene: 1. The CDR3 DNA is TGCGCCAGCAGCTGGGACAGGGTCTCTGGGGCCAACGTCCTGACTTTC. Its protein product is CASSWDRVSGANVLTF.

In DNA, the CDR3 is TGTGCCAGCAGCCCGAACACGAACACTGAAGCTTTCTTT. This translates into CASSPNTNTEAFF. The rearrangement joins TRBV12-3 or TRBV12-4 to TRBJ1-1; D is uncertain. With 6 bases removed from V and 1 base from J, the gap between germline ends came to 9 bases. The CDR3 consists of 13 residues.

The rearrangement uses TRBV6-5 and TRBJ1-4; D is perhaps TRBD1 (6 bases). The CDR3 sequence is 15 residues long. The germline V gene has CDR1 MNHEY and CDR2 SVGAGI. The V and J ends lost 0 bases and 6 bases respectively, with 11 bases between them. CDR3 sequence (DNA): TGTGCCAGCAGTTACTCGGCGGGGGCTGATGAAAAACTGTTTTTT. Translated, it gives CASSYSAGADEKLFF.

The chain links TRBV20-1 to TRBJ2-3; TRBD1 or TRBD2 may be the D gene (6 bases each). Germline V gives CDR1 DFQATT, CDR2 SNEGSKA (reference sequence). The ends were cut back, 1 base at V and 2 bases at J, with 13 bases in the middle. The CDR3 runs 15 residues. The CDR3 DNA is TGCAGTGCTAGAGCCCAGAGGGGGGACACAGATACGCAGTATTTT. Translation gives CSARAQRGDTDTQYF.

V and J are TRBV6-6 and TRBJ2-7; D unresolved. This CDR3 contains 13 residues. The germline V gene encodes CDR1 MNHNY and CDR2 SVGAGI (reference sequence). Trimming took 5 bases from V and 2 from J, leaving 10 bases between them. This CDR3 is CASSGQVTYEQYF. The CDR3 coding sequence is TGTGCCAGCAGTGGGCAGGTGACCTACGAGCAGTACTTC.

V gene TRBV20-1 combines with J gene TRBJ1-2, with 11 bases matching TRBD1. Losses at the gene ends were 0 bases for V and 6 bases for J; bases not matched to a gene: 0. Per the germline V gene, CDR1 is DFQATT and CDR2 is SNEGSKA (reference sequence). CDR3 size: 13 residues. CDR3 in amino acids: CSAREGQGDGYTF. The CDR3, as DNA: TGCAGTGCTAGAGAGGGACAGGGGGATGGCTACACCTTC.

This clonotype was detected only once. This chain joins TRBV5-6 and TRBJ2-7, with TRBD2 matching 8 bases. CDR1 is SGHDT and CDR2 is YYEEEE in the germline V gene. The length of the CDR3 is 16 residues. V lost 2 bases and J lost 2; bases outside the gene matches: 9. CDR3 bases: TGTGCCAGCAGCTTTTTAATTAGCGGGGCAGCCTACGAGCAGTACTTC. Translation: CASSFLISGAAYEQYF.